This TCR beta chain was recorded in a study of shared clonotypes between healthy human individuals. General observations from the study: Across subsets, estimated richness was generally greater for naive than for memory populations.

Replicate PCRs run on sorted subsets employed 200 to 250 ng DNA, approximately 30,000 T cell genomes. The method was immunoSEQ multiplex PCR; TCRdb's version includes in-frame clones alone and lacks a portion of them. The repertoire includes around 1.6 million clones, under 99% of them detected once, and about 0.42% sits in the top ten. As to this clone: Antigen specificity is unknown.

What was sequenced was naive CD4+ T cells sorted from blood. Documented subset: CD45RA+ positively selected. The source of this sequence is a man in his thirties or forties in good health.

The CDR3 reads CAIREGPGNIYEQYF. CDR3 nucleotides: TGTGCCATCAGGGAGGGCCCGGGGAACATCTACGAGCAGTACTTC. The chain carries TRBV10-3 and TRBJ2-7; tentative D call: TRBD2 (6 bases). Germline assignment: CDR1 ENHRY and CDR2 SYGVKD. CDR3 size: 15 residues. Trimming cost V 6 bases and J 3 bases, with 18 bases left between them.